Following are 27 T cell receptor beta chains from one sample sequenced in a study of identical twins. TCRdb analysed the 5' RACE reads with MiXCR anew, one entry per CDR3 protein. The data hold about 240,000 distinct CDR3 sequences, with 9.5% to 15% observed a single time. The same sample was also used in a study of yellow fever vaccine responses in identical twins.

The sequenced sample consisted of memory (CD45RO+) T cells sorted from blood. The receptors shown here come from a woman younger than 30 in good health.

The chain carries TRBV3-1 and TRBJ2-1, with TRBD2 matching 11 bases. J lost 9 bases, V lost 1 base, and 11 bases had no gene match. The CDR3 is 17 residues long. Germline CDR1 is LGHDT and CDR2 is YNNKEL (reference sequence). The CDR3 nucleotides read TGTGCCAGCAGCCAAGGTGTTAGCGGGAGGGCCGATGGTGAGCAGTTCTTC. It yields the protein CASSQGVSGRADGEQFF.

This clonotype was counted only a few times. The chain has TRBV20-1 and TRBJ1-5, with D maybe TRBD1 (5 bases). V lost 7 bases, J lost 3 bases, and 13 bases lay in between. CDR3 length equals 13 residues. Germline assignment: CDR1 DFQATT and CDR2 SNEGSKA (reference sequence). CDR3 residues: CSVSIGANQPQHF. DNA for the CDR3: TGCAGTGTTAGCATCGGGGCCAATCAGCCCCAGCATTTT.

The chain combines TRBV29-1 with TRBJ2-3; 9 nucleotides agree with TRBD1. The ends lost 3 bases at V and 3 bases at J; junction bases unmatched: 13. In germline, CDR1 is SQVTM, CDR2 ANQGSEA. The CDR3 consists of 17 residues. CDR3 sequence reads: CSVEAYGNRGRTDTQYF. CDR3 sequence (DNA): TGCAGCGTTGAGGCGTATGGTAACAGGGGGCGGACAGATACGCAGTATTTT.

This rearrangement joins TRBV11-2 to TRBJ2-7; D uncertain. The germline V gene has CDR1 SGHAT and CDR2 FQNNGV. CDR3 length: 13 residues. Trimming removed 6 bases at V and 3 bases at J, with 12 bases between. Here the CDR3 reads CASRSGAVYEQYF. CDR3 bases: TGTGCCAGCAGGAGTGGAGCCGTCTACGAGCAGTACTTC.

This clonotype was recorded a few times. V gene TRBV3-1 combines with J gene TRBJ2-1; TRBD2 matches at 8 bases. In germline, CDR1 is LGHDT, CDR2 YNNKEL (reference sequence). This CDR3 spans 16 amino acids. With V trimmed by 7 bases and J by 6 bases, 14 bases remained unmatched. CDR3: CASTTTRAGVVNEQFF. The CDR3 coding sequence is TGTGCCAGCACCACAACGCGAGCGGGAGTCGTCAATGAGCAGTTCTTC.

This clonotype was seen at least ten times. J is TRBJ2-3 and V is TRBV24-1; 7 bases are shared with TRBD2. Looked up from germline, CDR1 is KGHDR and CDR2 is SFDVKD. The V segment lost 3 bases and the J segment 4 bases; nucleotides outside the gene matches: 6. The CDR3 is 15 residues long. The CDR3 here is CATSDSGVVSDTQYF. The CDR3 nucleotides are TGTGCCACCAGTGATAGCGGGGTCGTGTCAGATACGCAGTATTTT.

This clonotype occurred a few times. The rearrangement joins TRBV6-2 or TRBV6-3 to TRBJ2-1, with D hard to call. Germline CDR1 reads MNHEY; CDR2 reads SVGEGT. The V gene lost 6 bases and the J gene lost 5 bases, with 17 bases spanning the gap. This CDR3 spans 15 amino acids. CDR3 DNA: TGTGCCAGCAGCCTCCCCCATGCTCGGCACAATGAGCAGTTCTTC. Encoded protein: CASSLPHARHNEQFF.

This clonotype came up many times. J is TRBJ2-5 and V is TRBV29-1, with D perhaps being TRBD1 or TRBD2 (6 bases each). CDR1 and CDR2 from the germline V gene are SQVTM and ANQGSEA. This CDR3 is built from 12 residues. The V gene lost 4 bases and the J gene lost 5 bases, with 11 bases spanning the gap. The CDR3 coding sequence is TGCAGCGTTGGTTCGGGGGCTGAGACCCAGTACTTC. Translated, it gives CSVGSGAETQYF.

The table lists this clonotype with a few counts. The rearrangement joins TRBV7-2 to TRBJ1-6; 7 nucleotides match TRBD1. CDR3 length: 15 residues. Germline V lookup: CDR1 SGHTA, CDR2 FQGNSA. Trimming at V came to 5 bases and at J to 7 bases, leaving 8 bases not matched to a gene. CDR3 protein: CASSPGGIGNSPLHF. CDR3 DNA: TGTGCCAGCAGCCCAGGGGGGATCGGCAATTCACCCCTCCACTTT.

There are many counts of this clonotype. V and J are TRBV20-1 and TRBJ2-7, with 7 bases lining up with TRBD1. Germline CDR1 reads DFQATT; CDR2 reads SNEGSKA (reference sequence). V lost 1 base and J lost 7; bases outside the gene matches: 13. The CDR3 covers 15 residues. The DNA of the CDR3 is TGCAGTGCTAGAGGAGGGGCGAGGGGGCCCTCAGAGCAGTACTTC. Its protein is CSARGGARGPSEQYF.

Only a few counts were recorded for this clonotype. The chain combines TRBV6-6 with TRBJ2-7; a possible D gene is TRBD1 (6 bases). Between the trimmed V and J ends, which lost 10 bases and 0 bases, there was a span of 10 bases. This CDR3 is built from 12 residues. Germline loops: CDR1 MNHNY, CDR2 SVGAGI (reference sequence). Written as DNA, the CDR3 is TGTGCCACAACACAGGGCTCCTACGAGCAGTACTTC. Protein: CATTQGSYEQYF.

The chain links TRBV7-9 to TRBJ1-2; 7 nucleotides match TRBD1. With 1 base clipped from V and 7 bases from J, the junction kept 12 bases outside the gene matches. This CDR3 contains 16 residues. From germline, CDR1 is SEHNR and CDR2 FQNEAQ (reference sequence). This CDR3 reads CASSLGITGVRSGYTF. CDR3 DNA: TGTGCCAGCAGCTTAGGAATCACAGGGGTCCGCAGTGGCTACACCTTC.

CDR3 residues: CASSVSGAQEKTQYF. In DNA form, the CDR3 reads TGTGCCAGCAGTGTATCCGGGGCCCAGGAAAAGACCCAGTACTTC. This chain connects TRBV25-1 to TRBJ2-5, with D tentatively TRBD1 or TRBD2 (5 bases each). CDR1 is MGHDK and CDR2 is SYGVNS in the germline V gene. Trimming took 4 bases from V and 6 from J, leaving 18 bases between them. The CDR3 runs 15 residues.

V gene TRBV18 combines with J gene TRBJ2-7; TRBD1 is a possible D gene (6 bases). This CDR3 is 16 amino acids long. The V end was cut by 4 bases, the J end by 0 bases, with 16 bases between. The V gene's germline CDR1 is KGHSH and CDR2 LQKENI. The CDR3 DNA reads TGTGCCAGCTCACGGGCCGGACAGCCATCCTCCTACGAGCAGTACTTC. Translation gives CASSRAGQPSSYEQYF.

J is TRBJ2-1 and V is TRBV4-2, with 8 bases matching TRBD2. CDR3 length: 15 amino acids. From germline, CDR1 is LGHNA and CDR2 YNFKEQ. V dropped 0 bases and J dropped 13; count of bases not matched to a gene: 11. The CDR3 DNA reads as TGTGCCAGCAGCCAAGATGGGACTAGATCTTCCCGACAGTTCTTC. As protein: CASSQDGTRSSRQFF.

A few counts support this clonotype. The rearrangement joins TRBV12-3 or TRBV12-4 to TRBJ2-2, with TRBD1 identical over 11 bases. V dropped 5 bases and J dropped 5; count of bases not matched to a gene: 4. CDR3 size: 15 residues. Written as DNA, the CDR3 is TGTGCCAGCAGTCGGACAGGGGGCTGGACCGGGGAGCTGTTTTTT. Translating gives CASSRTGGWTGELFF.

The table lists this clonotype with a few counts. The V gene is TRBV15, the J gene TRBJ2-2, with 11 bases matching TRBD2. J was trimmed by 2 bases and V by 1 base; bases with no gene match: 0. The germline V gene has CDR1 LNHNV and CDR2 YYDKDF (reference sequence). The CDR3 contains 16 residues. The CDR3 nucleotides are TGTGCCACCAGCAGAGGACTAGCGGGAAACACCGGGGAGCTGTTTTTT. Protein product: CATSRGLAGNTGELFF.

The table lists this clonotype with a few counts. The chain has TRBV6-6 and TRBJ2-7; unclear D gene. V dropped 5 bases and J dropped 4 bases, with 9 bases sitting between them. This CDR3 contains 12 residues. The V gene's germline CDR1 is MNHNY and CDR2 SVGAGI (reference sequence). CDR3 sequence: CASSQTGYEQYF. DNA for the CDR3: TGTGCCAGCAGTCAGACCGGGTACGAGCAGTACTTC.

This clonotype came up many times. The CDR3 bases are TGTGCCAGCAGTTTCGCGCCTAGGACAGGGGGCGTTGAGACCCAGTACTTC. Its translation: CASSFAPRTGGVETQYF. The V call is TRBV12-3 or TRBV12-4, the J call TRBJ2-5; 11 nucleotides line up with TRBD1. The CDR3 totals 17 residues. Germline trimming cut 3 bases from V and 5 bases from J; bases unmatched to any gene: 11.

This clonotype has a handful of counts. The chain employs TRBV16 and TRBJ2-5; D is uncertain. The germline CDR1 and CDR2 sequences are KGHSY and FQNENV. This CDR3 has 12 amino acids. Between the trimmed V and J ends, which lost 2 bases and 5 bases, there was a span of 6 bases. The CDR3 DNA follows: TGTGCCAGCAGCCAAGCGGTGGAGACCCAGTACTTC. Amino acids: CASSQAVETQYF.

In this sample, this clonotype turned up many times. The CDR3 loop reads CASSSIPNTQYF. The CDR3 DNA is TGTGCCAGCAGCTCTATACCAAATACGCAGTATTTT. The chain combines TRBV5-5 with TRBJ2-3; D is uncertain. Trimming cost V 3 bases and J 7 bases, with 9 bases left between them. The germline CDR1 and CDR2 sequences are SGHKS and YYEKEE (reference sequence). The CDR3 totals 12 residues.

There are many counts of this clonotype. CDR3 nucleotides: TGTGCCAGCAGCCCTCCCTATGGGGCGAACACTGAAGCTTTCTTT. Residues: CASSPPYGANTEAFF. V and J are TRBV7-2 and TRBJ1-1; the D gene is possibly TRBD1 (5 bases). CDR1 is SGHTA, CDR2 FQGNSA, per germline. V shed 5 bases and J shed 1 base, with 14 bases lying between them. The CDR3 totals 15 residues. Full variable domain (missing parts from reference TRBV7-2 and TRBJ1-1): GAGVSQSPSNKVTEKGKDVELRCDPISGHTALYWYRQSLGQGLEFLIYFQGNSAPDKSGLPSDRFSAERTGGSVSTLTIQRTQQEDSAVYLCASSPPYGANTEAFFGQGTRLTVV.

The chain carries TRBV7-8 and TRBJ2-2; D is possibly TRBD2 (6 bases). The CDR3 is made up of 18 amino acids. Trimming shortened V by 4 bases and J by 4 bases, and 22 bases separated the two germline ends. Germline V gives CDR1 SGHVS, CDR2 FQNEAQ. The CDR3 DNA reads as TGTGCCAGCAGCTCCATGAGAATTGCGACTAGTTCCACCGGGGAGCTGTTTTTT. Amino acids: CASSSMRIATSSTGELFF.

This clonotype showed up just a few times. The rearrangement joins TRBV28 to TRBJ1-5; 8 bases are a match to TRBD1. The germline gives CDR1 MDHEN, CDR2 SYDVKM. CDR3 length: 13 amino acids. With 8 bases clipped from V and 3 bases from J, the junction kept 3 bases outside the gene matches. The CDR3 sequence is CASWTGLNQPQHF. The CDR3 DNA is TGTGCCAGCTGGACAGGGCTCAATCAGCCCCAGCATTTT.

This rearrangement joins TRBV7-2 to TRBJ2-1, with 12 positions matching TRBD1. CDR1 is SGHTA, CDR2 FQGNSA, per germline. The CDR3 totals 16 residues. The ends lost 5 bases at V and 8 bases at J; junction bases unmatched: 10. The CDR3 coding sequence is TGTGCCAGCAGCCCAGGGGGAGGGGACAGGGGGCATGAGCAGTTCTTC. Its protein is CASSPGGGDRGHEQFF.

The chain employs TRBV2 and TRBJ2-7, with 10 bases lining up with TRBD2. Germline V gene sequence: CDR1 SNHLY, CDR2 FYNNEI. V trimming: 4 bases; J trimming: 4 bases; junction bases outside the gene matches: 4. CDR3 length equals 14 residues. Here the CDR3 reads CASSANSGGYEQYF. The DNA for the CDR3 is TGTGCCAGCAGTGCGAATAGCGGGGGGTACGAGCAGTACTTC.

The V gene is TRBV4-3, the J gene TRBJ2-7; D remains unclear. This CDR3 contains 13 residues. Germline-derived CDR1 and CDR2 are LGHNA and YSLEER. Trimming removed 0 bases from V and 6 bases from J, with 9 bases in between. CDR3 in DNA: TGCGCCAGCAGCCAAGACCGTCATCTCGAGCAGTACTTC. Its translation: CASSQDRHLEQYF.